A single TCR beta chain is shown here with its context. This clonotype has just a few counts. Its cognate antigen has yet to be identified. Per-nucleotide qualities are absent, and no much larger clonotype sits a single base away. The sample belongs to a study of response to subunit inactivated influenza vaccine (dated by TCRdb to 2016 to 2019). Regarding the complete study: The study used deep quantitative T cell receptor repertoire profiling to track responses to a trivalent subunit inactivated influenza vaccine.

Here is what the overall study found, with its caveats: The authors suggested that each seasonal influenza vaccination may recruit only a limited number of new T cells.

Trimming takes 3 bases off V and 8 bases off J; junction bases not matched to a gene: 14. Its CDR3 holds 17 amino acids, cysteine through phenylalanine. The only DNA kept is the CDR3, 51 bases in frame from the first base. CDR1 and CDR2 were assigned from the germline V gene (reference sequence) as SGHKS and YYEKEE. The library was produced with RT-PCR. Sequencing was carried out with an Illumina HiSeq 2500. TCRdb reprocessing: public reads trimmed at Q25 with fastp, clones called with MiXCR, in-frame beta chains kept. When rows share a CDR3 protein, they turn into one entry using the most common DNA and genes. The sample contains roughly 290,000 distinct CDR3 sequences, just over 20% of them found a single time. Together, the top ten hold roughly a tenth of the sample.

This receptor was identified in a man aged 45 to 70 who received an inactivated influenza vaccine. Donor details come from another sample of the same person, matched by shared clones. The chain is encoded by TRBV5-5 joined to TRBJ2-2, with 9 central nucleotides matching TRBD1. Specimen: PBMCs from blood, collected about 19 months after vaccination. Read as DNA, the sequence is TGTGCCAGCAGCTCTATTTTGGGACAGGGTGTTTCGGGGGAGCTGTTTTTT. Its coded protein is CASSSILGQGVSGELFF. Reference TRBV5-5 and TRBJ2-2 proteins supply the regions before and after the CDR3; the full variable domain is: DAGVTQSPTHLIKTRGQQVTLRCSPISGHKSVSWYQQVLGQGPQFIFQYYEKEERGRGNFPDRFSARQFPNYSSELNVNALLLGDSALYLCASSSILGQGVSGELFFGEGSRLTVL.